This T cell receptor beta chain was profiled in a study of CD8 T cells in ankylosing spondylitis. This clonotype was seen only a few times. Its matching antigen is unknown. The CDR3 runs to 13 residues. Germline V CDR1 and CDR2: MDHEN, SYDVKM. Losses at the gene ends were 4 bases for V and 7 bases for J; bases not matched to a gene: 5. Study-wide findings and caveats: It appeared that ankylosing spondylitis blood was characterized by a TCR beta motif of seven or eight highly homologous variants. Disease-linked clones were reportedly significantly enriched in matched ankylosing spondylitis synovial fluid. Clones that were linked to disease were CD8+ and were relatively rare in peripheral blood.

TCRdb re-derived calls from the 5' RACE reads in MiXCR, one entry per CDR3 protein. The sample includes 150,000 or so distinct CDR3 sequences, around a tenth of them seen just once. The V gene is TRBV28, the J gene TRBJ2-7, with 9 bases matching TRBD1. The sample comprised blood, either unsorted or a sorted T cell fraction (not recorded which). This TCR was recovered from a female donor with ankylosing spondylitis or in good health (not recorded which). CDR3 region: CASSSQGAREQYF. The CDR3 DNA reads TGTGCCAGCAGTTCACAGGGGGCTCGGGAGCAGTACTTC.